Listed below are T cell receptor beta chains from one sample, sequenced in a study of yellow fever vaccine responses in identical twins. TCRdb re-called the RT-PCR reads with MiXCR, one entry per CDR3 protein. The sample shows roughly 2,300 distinct CDR3 sequences, about 8% of them seen only once. The input for sequencing was T cells from blood (PBMCs), unsorted or a sorted subset (not recorded which), taken 2 to 3 years after vaccination. The receptors were gathered from a woman aged 18-29 years who received the yellow fever vaccine. The CDR3 runs from the conserved cysteine through the conserved F or W. Each record gives: J gene, clone size, V gene, D gene, CDR3 protein, CDR3 DNA. A D gene is named only where the DNA matches it firmly. Only some rows state a clone size, as once, few, many or a class for expanded clones.

TRBJ2-1,NA,TRBV4-3,NA,CASSHEAGVSYYEQFF,TGCGCCAGCAGCCATGAAGCGGGCGTCTCCTACTATGAGCAGTTCTTC
TRBJ2-1,few,TRBV6-1,NA,CASSADGSSYNEQFF,TGTGCCAGCAGCGCGGACGGAAGCTCCTACAATGAGCAGTTCTTC
TRBJ2-7,NA,TRBV15,TRBD2,CATSSGWAGGPYEQYF,TGTGCCACCAGCAGCGGATGGGCGGGAGGGCCCTACGAGCAGTACTTC
TRBJ2-7,few,TRBV7-6,NA,CASSYEPDRGEQYF,TGTGCCAGCAGCTACGAACCCGACAGAGGCGAGCAGTACTTC
TRBJ1-1,few,TRBV4-1,NA,CASRVGEARGVAEAFF,TGCGCCAGCAGGGTCGGGGAGGCCAGGGGAGTCGCTGAAGCTTTCTTT
TRBJ2-6,few,TRBV6-5,NA,CASSYGDSASGANVLTF,TGTGCCAGCAGTTACGGCGATTCGGCCTCTGGGGCCAACGTCCTGACTTTC
TRBJ2-1,medium-sized,TRBV24-1,NA,CATSDPMAVGVYNEQFF,TGTGCCACCAGTGATCCTATGGCTGTAGGGGTTTACAATGAGCAGTTCTTC
TRBJ2-1,few,TRBV2,TRBD2,CASSEAGLGEQFF,TGTGCCAGCAGTGAAGCGGGACTAGGGGAGCAGTTCTTC
TRBJ2-7,NA,TRBV10-1,TRBD2,CASSEGPAGGEQYF,TGCGCCAGCAGTGAGGGGCCCGCGGGGGGCGAGCAGTACTTC
TRBJ2-5,NA,TRBV7-2,NA,CASSLGLPSQETQYF,TGTGCCAGCAGCTTAGGGCTACCAAGTCAAGAGACCCAGTACTTC
TRBJ2-6,large,TRBV10-3,NA,CAISESIDGSGANVLTF,TGTGCCATCAGTGAGTCCATCGACGGCTCTGGGGCCAACGTCCTGACTTTC
TRBJ2-2,few,TRBV7-6,TRBD2,CASRQQLAGTAGELFF,TGTGCCAGCAGGCAGCAACTAGCGGGGACGGCCGGGGAGCTGTTTTTT
TRBJ2-1,large,TRBV4-2,TRBD2,CASGGGGHGGDYNEQFF,TGTGCCAGCGGCGGGGGAGGACATGGGGGGGATTACAATGAGCAGTTCTTC
TRBJ2-2,NA,TRBV2,TRBD2,CASSGTSGRWSGELFF,TGTGCCAGCAGTGGGACTAGCGGGAGGTGGTCCGGGGAGCTGTTTTTT
TRBJ1-4,medium-sized,TRBV6-1,NA,CASREGGNEKLFF,TGTGCCAGTCGGGAGGGGGGGAATGAAAAACTGTTTTTT
TRBJ2-7,NA,TRBV4-3,NA,CASSQGRGLHEQYF,TGCGCCAGCAGCCAAGGTCGAGGTTTACACGAGCAGTACTTC
TRBJ1-1,NA,TRBV29-1,TRBD1,CSVQVAGGVNTEAFF,TGCAGCGTCCAAGTCGCAGGGGGCGTGAACACTGAAGCTTTCTTT
TRBJ2-7,medium-sized,TRBV7-9,NA,CASSLMDRAYEQYF,TGTGCCAGCAGCTTAATGGACAGAGCCTACGAGCAGTACTTC
TRBJ1-2,few,TRBV29-1,NA,CSGRDYGYTF,TGCAGCGGCAGGGACTATGGCTACACCTTC
TRBJ2-5,few,TRBV11-1,NA,CASRRREGGETQYF,TGTGCCAGCAGGCGGCGTGAGGGAGGAGAGACCCAGTACTTC
TRBJ2-2,NA,TRBV10-3,NA,CAIMLDGELFF,TGTGCCATCATGTTGGACGGGGAGCTGTTTTTT
TRBJ2-3,NA,TRBV5-1,NA,CASTPSGSDTQYF,TGCGCCAGCACCCCCTCAGGGTCGGATACGCAGTATTTT
TRBJ2-1,NA,TRBV5-1,NA,CASSQDGTYNEQFF,TGCGCCAGCAGCCAGGACGGTACCTACAATGAGCAGTTCTTC
TRBJ2-1,NA,TRBV7-9,NA,CASSRGGNEQFF,TGTGCCAGCAGCAGAGGGGGGAATGAGCAGTTCTTC
TRBJ2-7,NA,TRBV20-1,NA,CSARDVGALSYEQYF,TGCAGTGCTAGAGATGTGGGGGCCCTCTCCTACGAGCAGTACTTC
TRBJ2-1,NA,TRBV10-3,TRBD2,CAISSTSGRSREYNEQFF,TGTGCCATCAGTTCGACTAGCGGGAGGTCTCGCGAATACAATGAGCAGTTCTTC
TRBJ2-1,few,TRBV6-2/TRBV6-3,NA,CASSYPSKEQFF,TGTGCCAGCAGTTACCCGAGTAAGGAGCAGTTCTTC
TRBJ2-3,NA,TRBV14,TRBD2,CASSQGLAGGKSTDTQYF,TGCGCCAGCAGCCAAGGACTAGCGGGAGGGAAATCCACAGATACGCAGTATTTT
TRBJ2-5,few,TRBV12-3/TRBV12-4,TRBD1,CASSTWDRLEETQYF,TGTGCCAGCAGTACCTGGGACAGACTGGAAGAGACCCAGTACTTC
TRBJ2-1,few,TRBV11-3,TRBD2,CASSLVFRGRGDEQFF,TGTGCCAGCAGCTTAGTTTTCCGCGGGAGGGGCGATGAGCAGTTCTTC
TRBJ2-7,large,TRBV4-1,NA,CASSQEPPGSSYEQYF,TGCGCCAGCAGCCAAGAACCGCCGGGGTCCTCCTACGAGCAGTACTTC
TRBJ2-7,NA,TRBV7-2,NA,CASSLSPTPYEQYF,TGTGCCAGCAGCTTAAGCCCCACGCCCTACGAGCAGTACTTC
TRBJ1-6,medium-sized,TRBV10-1,NA,CASKVDYNSPLHF,TGCGCCAGCAAAGTGGACTATAATTCACCCCTCCACTTT
TRBJ2-3,NA,TRBV5-1,NA,CASSLAGTSTDTQYF,TGCGCCAGCAGCTTGGCCGGGACTAGCACAGATACGCAGTATTTT
TRBJ2-3,few,TRBV4-3,NA,CASSPKSWSSTDTQYF,TGCGCCAGCAGCCCTAAGAGCTGGTCTTCCACAGATACGCAGTATTTT
TRBJ2-1,few,TRBV27,NA,CASSSQGNEQFF,TGTGCCAGCAGTTCCCAGGGCAATGAGCAGTTCTTC
TRBJ2-7,few,TRBV30,TRBD2,CVGRGSGPVYEQYF,TGTGTCGGGCGGGGGTCAGGACCGGTCTACGAGCAGTACTTC
TRBJ2-7,NA,TRBV27,NA,CASRHGRTLREQYF,TGTGCCAGCAGGCATGGACGTACCCTACGGGAGCAGTACTTC
TRBJ2-2,large,TRBV11-1,NA,CASSLQYYRTAKTGELFF,TGTGCCAGCAGCTTACAATATTACAGGACGGCGAAAACCGGGGAGCTGTTTTTT
TRBJ2-7,medium-sized,TRBV7-9,TRBD2,CASSLLAGGYEQYF,TGTGCCAGCAGCTTACTAGCGGGGGGATACGAGCAGTACTTC
TRBJ2-3,few,TRBV19,TRBD1,CATLPRGLSTDTQYF,TGTGCCACCCTCCCCAGGGGGCTATCCACAGATACGCAGTATTTT